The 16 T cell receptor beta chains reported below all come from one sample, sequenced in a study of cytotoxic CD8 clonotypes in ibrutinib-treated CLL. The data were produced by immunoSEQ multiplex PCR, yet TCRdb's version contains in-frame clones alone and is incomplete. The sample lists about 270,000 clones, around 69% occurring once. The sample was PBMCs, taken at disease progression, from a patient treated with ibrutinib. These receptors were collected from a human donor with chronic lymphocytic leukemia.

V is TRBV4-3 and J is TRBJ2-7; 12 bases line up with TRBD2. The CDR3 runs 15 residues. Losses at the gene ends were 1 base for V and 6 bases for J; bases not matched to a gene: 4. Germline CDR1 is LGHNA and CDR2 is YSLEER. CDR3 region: CASSQVPSGRAEQYF. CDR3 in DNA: TGCGCCAGCAGCCAAGTACCTAGCGGGAGGGCCGAGCAGTACTTC.

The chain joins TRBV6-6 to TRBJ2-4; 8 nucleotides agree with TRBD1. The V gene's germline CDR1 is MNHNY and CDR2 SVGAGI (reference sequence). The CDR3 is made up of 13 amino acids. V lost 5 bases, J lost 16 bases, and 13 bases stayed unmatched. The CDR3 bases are TGTGCCAGCAGTACCCCGGGACAGGATTTTCTTTACTTC. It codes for CASSTPGQDFLYF.

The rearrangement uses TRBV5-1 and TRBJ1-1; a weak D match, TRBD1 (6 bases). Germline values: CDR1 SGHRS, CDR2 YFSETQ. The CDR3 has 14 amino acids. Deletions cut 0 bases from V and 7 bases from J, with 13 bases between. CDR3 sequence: CASSLGSGHFEAFF. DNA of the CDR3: TGCGCCAGCAGCTTGGGTTCGGGACACTTTGAAGCTTTCTTT.

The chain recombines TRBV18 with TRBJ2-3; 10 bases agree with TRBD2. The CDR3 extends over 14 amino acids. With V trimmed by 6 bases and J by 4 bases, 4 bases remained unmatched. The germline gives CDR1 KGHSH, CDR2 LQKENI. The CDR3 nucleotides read TGTGCCAGCTCTATAGCGGGGGGCCCAGATACGCAGTATTTT. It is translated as CASSIAGGPDTQYF.

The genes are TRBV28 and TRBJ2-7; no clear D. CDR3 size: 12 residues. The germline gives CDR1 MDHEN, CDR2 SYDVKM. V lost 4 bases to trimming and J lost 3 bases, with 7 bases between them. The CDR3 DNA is TGTGCCAGCAGTTATGGCAGCTACGAGCAGTACTTC. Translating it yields CASSYGSYEQYF.

The CDR3 protein is CASSERVSNQPQHF. The CDR3 bases are TGTGCCAGCAGTGAAAGGGTTAGCAATCAGCCCCAGCATTTT. The V and J genes are TRBV2 and TRBJ1-5; D not resolved. This CDR3 is built from 14 residues. The V end lost 2 bases, the J end lost 0 bases, and 5 bases lay between the germline ends. Germline-derived CDR1 and CDR2 are SNHLY and FYNNEI.

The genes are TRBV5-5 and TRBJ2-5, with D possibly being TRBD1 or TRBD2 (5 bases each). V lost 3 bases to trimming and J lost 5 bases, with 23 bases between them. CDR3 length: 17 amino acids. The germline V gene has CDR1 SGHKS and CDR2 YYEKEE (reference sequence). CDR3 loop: CASSYRGDSWGRETQYF. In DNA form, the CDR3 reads TGTGCCAGCAGCTACCGAGGGGATTCATGGGGTCGGGAGACCCAGTACTTC.

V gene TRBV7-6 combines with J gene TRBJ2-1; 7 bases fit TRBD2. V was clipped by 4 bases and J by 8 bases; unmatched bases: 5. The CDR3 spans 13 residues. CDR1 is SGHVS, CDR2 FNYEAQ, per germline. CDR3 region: CASSSPAGYEQFF. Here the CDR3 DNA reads TGTGCCAGCAGCTCCCCAGCGGGGTATGAGCAGTTCTTC. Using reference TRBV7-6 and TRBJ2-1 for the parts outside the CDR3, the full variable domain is GAGVSQSPRYKVTKRGQDVALRCDPISGHVSLYWYRQALGQGPEFLTYFNYEAQQDKSGLPNDRFSAERPEGSISTLTIQRTEQRDSAMYRCASSSPAGYEQFFGPGTRLTVL.

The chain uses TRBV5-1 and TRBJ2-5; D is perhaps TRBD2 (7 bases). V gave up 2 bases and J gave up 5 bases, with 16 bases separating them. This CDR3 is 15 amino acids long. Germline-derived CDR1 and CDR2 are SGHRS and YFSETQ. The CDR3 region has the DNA TGCGCCAGCAGCTTTATACAGGGAGGGTATGAGACCCAGTACTTC. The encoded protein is CASSFIQGGYETQYF. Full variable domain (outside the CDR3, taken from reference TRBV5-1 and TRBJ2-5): KAGVTQTPRYLIKTRGQQVTLSCSPISGHRSVSWYQQTPGQGLQFLFEYFSETQRNKGNFPGRFSGRQFSNSRSEMNVSTLELGDSALYLCASSFIQGGYETQYFGPGTRLLVL.

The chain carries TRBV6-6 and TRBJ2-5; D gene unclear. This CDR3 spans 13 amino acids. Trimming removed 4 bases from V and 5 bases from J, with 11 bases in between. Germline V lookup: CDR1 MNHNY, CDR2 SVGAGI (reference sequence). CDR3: CASSFLIRETQYF. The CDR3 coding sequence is TGTGCCAGCAGTTTTCTAATTCGGGAGACCCAGTACTTC.

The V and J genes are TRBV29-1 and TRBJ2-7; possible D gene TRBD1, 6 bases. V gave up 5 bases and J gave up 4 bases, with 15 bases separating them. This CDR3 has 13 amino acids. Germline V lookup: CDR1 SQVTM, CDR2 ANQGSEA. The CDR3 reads CSVPTGRPYEQYF. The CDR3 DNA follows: TGCAGCGTTCCGACAGGACGCCCTTACGAGCAGTACTTC.

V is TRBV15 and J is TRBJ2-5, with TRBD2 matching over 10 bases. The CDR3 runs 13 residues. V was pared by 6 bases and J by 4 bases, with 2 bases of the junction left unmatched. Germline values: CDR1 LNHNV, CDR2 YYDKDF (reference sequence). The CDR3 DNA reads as TGTGCCACCAGACCTAGCGGGAGAGAGACCCAGTACTTC. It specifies CATRPSGRETQYF.

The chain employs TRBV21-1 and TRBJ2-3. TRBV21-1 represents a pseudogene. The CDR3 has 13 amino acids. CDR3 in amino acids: CASKGFVTDTQYF. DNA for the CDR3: TGTGCCAGCAAAGGGTTTGTCACAGATACGCAGTATTTT.

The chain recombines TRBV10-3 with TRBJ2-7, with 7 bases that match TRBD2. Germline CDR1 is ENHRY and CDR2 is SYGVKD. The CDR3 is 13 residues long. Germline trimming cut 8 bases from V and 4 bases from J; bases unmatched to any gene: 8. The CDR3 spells CAIQRELSYEQYF. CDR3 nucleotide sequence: TGTGCCATCCAGCGGGAACTTTCTTACGAGCAGTACTTC.

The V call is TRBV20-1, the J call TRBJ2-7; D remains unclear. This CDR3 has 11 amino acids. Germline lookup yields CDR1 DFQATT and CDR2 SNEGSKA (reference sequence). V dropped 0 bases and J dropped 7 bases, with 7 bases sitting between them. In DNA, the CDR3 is TGCAGTGCTAGAGAGGTCCTAGAGCAGTACTTC. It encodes CSAREVLEQYF.

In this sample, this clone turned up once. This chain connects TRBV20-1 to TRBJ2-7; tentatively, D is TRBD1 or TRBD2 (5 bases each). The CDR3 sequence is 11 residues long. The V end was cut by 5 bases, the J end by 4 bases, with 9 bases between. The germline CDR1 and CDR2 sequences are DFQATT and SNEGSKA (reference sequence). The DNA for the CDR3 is TGCAGTGCTTGGGACCTATACGAGCAGTACTTC. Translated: CSAWDLYEQYF.